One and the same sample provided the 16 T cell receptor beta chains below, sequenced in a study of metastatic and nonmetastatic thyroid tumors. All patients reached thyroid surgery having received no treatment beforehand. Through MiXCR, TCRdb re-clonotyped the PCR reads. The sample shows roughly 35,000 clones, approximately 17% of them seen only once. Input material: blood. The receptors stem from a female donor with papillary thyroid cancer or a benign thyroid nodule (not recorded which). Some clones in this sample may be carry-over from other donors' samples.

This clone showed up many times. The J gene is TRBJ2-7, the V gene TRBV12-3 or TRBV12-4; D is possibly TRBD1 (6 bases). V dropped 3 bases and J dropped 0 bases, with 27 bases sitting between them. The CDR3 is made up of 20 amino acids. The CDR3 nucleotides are TGTGCCAGCAGTTTGATTCGTAGGTCGGCAGCAGGGGCTTTCTCCTACGAGCAGTACTTC. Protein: CASSLIRRSAAGAFSYEQYF.

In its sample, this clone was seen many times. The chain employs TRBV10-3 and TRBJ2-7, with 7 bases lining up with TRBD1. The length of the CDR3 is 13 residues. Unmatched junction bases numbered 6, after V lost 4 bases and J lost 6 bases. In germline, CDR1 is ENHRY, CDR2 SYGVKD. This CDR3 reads CAISGATGSEQYF. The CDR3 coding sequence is TGTGCCATCAGTGGCGCGACAGGGTCCGAGCAGTACTTC.

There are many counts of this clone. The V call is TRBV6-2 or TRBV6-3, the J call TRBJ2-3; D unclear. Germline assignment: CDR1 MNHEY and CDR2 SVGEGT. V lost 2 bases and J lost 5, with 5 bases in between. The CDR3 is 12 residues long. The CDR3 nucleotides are TGTGCCAGCAGTTACATTGGAGATACGCAGTATTTT. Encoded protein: CASSYIGDTQYF.

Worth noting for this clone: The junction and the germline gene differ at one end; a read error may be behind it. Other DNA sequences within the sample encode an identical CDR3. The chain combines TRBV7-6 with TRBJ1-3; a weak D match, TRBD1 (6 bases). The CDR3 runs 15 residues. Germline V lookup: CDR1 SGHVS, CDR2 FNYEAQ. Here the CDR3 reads CASSAKTGAGNTIYF. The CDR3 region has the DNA TGCGCCAGCAGCGCGAAGACAGGTGCTGGAAACACCATATATTTT.

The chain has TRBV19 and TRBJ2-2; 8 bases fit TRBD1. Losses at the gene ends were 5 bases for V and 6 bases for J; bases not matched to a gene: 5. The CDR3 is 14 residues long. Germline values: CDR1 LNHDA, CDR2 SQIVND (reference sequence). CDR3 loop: CASSGLTGAGELFF. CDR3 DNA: TGTGCCAGTAGTGGATTGACAGGGGCCGGGGAGCTGTTTTTT.

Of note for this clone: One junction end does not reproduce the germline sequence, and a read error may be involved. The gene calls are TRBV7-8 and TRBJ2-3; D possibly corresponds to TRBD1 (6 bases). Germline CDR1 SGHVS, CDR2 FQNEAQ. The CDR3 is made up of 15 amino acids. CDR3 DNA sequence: TGTGCCATCAGCTTAGGGACAACTATCACAGATACGCAGTATTTT. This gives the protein CAISLGTTITDTQYF.

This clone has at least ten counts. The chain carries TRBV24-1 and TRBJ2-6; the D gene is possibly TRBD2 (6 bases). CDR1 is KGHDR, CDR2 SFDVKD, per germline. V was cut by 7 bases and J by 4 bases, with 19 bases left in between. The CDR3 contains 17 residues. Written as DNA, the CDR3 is TGTGCCACCAGCAGAGAGATCGGGGGACCCGGGGCCAACGTCCTGACTTTC. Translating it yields CATSREIGGPGANVLTF.

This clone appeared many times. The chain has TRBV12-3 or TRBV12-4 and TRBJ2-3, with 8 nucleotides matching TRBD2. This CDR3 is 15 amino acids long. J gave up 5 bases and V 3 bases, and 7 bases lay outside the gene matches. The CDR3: CASSFQSGRGDTQYF. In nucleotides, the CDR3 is TGTGCCAGCAGTTTTCAGAGCGGGAGAGGAGATACGCAGTATTTT.

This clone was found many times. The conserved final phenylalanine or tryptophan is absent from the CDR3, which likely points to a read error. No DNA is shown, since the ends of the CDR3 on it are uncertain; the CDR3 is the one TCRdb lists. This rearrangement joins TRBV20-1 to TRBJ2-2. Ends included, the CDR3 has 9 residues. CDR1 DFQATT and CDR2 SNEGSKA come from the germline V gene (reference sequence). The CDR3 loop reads CSASGGAAG.

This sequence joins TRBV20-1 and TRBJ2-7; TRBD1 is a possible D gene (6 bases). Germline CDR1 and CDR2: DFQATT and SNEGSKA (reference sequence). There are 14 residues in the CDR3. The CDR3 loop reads CSARVQGFWYEQCV. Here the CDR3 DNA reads TGCAGTGCTAGAGTACAGGGTTTTTGGTACGAGCAGTGCGTC.

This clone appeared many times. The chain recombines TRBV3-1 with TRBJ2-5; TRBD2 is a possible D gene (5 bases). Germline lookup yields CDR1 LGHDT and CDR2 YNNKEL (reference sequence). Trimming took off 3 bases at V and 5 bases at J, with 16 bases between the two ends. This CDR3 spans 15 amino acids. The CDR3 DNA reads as TGTGCCAGCAGCCACTACGGACTGACGGGGGAGACCCAGTACTTC. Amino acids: CASSHYGLTGETQYF.

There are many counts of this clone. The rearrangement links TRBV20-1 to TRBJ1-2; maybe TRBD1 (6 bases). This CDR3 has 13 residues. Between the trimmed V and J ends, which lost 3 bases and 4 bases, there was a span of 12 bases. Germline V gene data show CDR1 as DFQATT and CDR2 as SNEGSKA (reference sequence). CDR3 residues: CSASRQASYGYTF. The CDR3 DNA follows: TGCAGTGCTAGTCGACAGGCGAGCTATGGCTACACCTTC.

CDR3 DNA sequence: TGTGCCAGCACGACAGGGGTCTGTACTGAAGCTTTCTTT. It is translated as CASTTGVCTEAFF. The J gene is TRBJ1-1, the V gene TRBV25-1, with 8 positions matching TRBD1. The CDR3 is 13 amino acids. Looked up from germline, CDR1 is MGHDK and CDR2 is SYGVNS. Losses at the gene ends were 7 bases for V and 5 bases for J; bases not matched to a gene: 6.

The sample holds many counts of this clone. CDR3 loop: CSATSGDGLFNQPQHF. In DNA form, the CDR3 reads TGCAGTGCAACATCTGGGGACGGGCTATTCAATCAGCCCCAGCATTTT. V and J are TRBV20-1 and TRBJ1-5; D might be TRBD1 (5 bases). The CDR3 consists of 16 residues. The V and J ends lost 6 bases and 3 bases respectively, with 21 bases between them. From germline, CDR1 is DFQATT and CDR2 SNEGSKA (reference sequence).

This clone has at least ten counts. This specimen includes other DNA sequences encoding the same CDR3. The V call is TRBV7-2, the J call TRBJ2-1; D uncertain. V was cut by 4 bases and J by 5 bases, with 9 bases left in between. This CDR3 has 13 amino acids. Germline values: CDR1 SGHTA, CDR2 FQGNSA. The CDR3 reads CASSSPMHNEQFF. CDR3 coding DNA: TGTGCCAGCAGCTCGCCTATGCACAATGAGCAGTTCTTC.

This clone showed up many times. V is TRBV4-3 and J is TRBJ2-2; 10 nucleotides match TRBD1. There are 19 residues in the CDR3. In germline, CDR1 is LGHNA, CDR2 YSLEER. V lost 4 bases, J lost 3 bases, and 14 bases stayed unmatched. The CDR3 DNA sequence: TGCGCCAGCAGCCCGAGTCTCCGGGACAGGGGACCCCACACCGGGGAGCTGTTTTTT. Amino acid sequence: CASSPSLRDRGPHTGELFF.